This entry lists 9 T cell receptor beta chains sequenced from one sample in a study of shared clonotypes between healthy human individuals. CD45RO-negative, CCR7-selected cells formed the naive CD8 fraction, which excluded terminally differentiated effector memory CD45RA+ cells. Sequenced by immunoSEQ multiplex PCR; TCRdb stores in-frame clones only, minus some. The sample records about 680,000 clones, roughly nine tenths being singletons. The sample was naive CD8+ T cells sorted from blood. These receptors originate from a man aged 30 to 39 in good health.

The CDR3: CASRFESGNEQFF. CDR3 bases: TGTGCCAGCAGATTTGAAAGCGGCAATGAGCAGTTCTTC. This rearrangement joins TRBV6-1 to TRBJ2-1; D might be TRBD2 (5 bases). The CDR3 has 13 amino acids. The V gene's germline CDR1 is MNHNS and CDR2 SASEGT. V shed 6 bases and J shed 6 bases, with 12 bases lying between them.

This clone is a singleton in its sample. CDR3 in amino acids: CASSIWRRTDTQYF. The DNA for the CDR3 is TGTGCCAGTAGTATATGGAGGCGCACAGATACGCAGTATTTT. The rearrangement links TRBV19 to TRBJ2-3; a weak D match, TRBD2 (5 bases). CDR1 and CDR2 from the germline V gene are LNHDA and SQIVND (reference sequence). This CDR3 contains 14 residues. Trimming removed 2 bases from V and 1 base from J, with 7 bases in between.

The J gene is TRBJ2-1, the V gene TRBV29-1; 7 nucleotides align to TRBD1. Trimming removed 3 bases from V and 4 bases from J; junction bases left unmatched: 6. This CDR3 has 14 amino acids. Germline values: CDR1 SQVTM, CDR2 ANQGSEA. The CDR3 nucleotides read TGCAGCGTTGACCTCACAGGGGTTTACAATGAGCAGTTCTTC. Residues: CSVDLTGVYNEQFF.

The DNA for the CDR3 is TGTGCCAGCAGTTTAGGTACTAGCGGCCAAGAGACCCAGTACTTC. It encodes CASSLGTSGQETQYF. This chain joins TRBV27 and TRBJ2-5; 8 nucleotides agree with TRBD2. This CDR3 has 15 amino acids. The ends lost 2 bases at V and 1 base at J; junction bases unmatched: 3. Germline V gene data show CDR1 as MNHEY and CDR2 as SMNVEV (reference sequence).

The V and J genes are TRBV18 and TRBJ2-2; 8 nucleotides align to TRBD2. The CDR3 totals 17 residues. V dropped 4 bases and J dropped 1; count of bases not matched to a gene: 8. Germline V gene sequence: CDR1 KGHSH, CDR2 LQKENI. The CDR3 loop is CASSRFSGILNTGELFF. Here the CDR3 DNA reads TGTGCCAGCTCACGATTTAGCGGGATTTTGAACACCGGGGAGCTGTTTTTT.

This clone was recorded once. This chain uses TRBV13 with TRBJ2-1; 9 nucleotides align to TRBD1. The CDR3 is made up of 15 amino acids. Germline V gene data show CDR1 as PRHDT and CDR2 as FYEKMQ (reference sequence). Trimming cost V 1 base and J 4 bases; bases outside gene matches: 2. The CDR3 is CASSLEDRGYNEQFF. The CDR3 nucleotides read TGTGCCAGCAGCTTAGAAGACAGGGGGTACAATGAGCAGTTCTTC.

V usage is TRBV4-2 and J usage is TRBJ2-7; 7 positions match TRBD1. In germline, CDR1 is LGHNA, CDR2 YNFKEQ. Trimming removed 3 bases from V and 2 bases from J; junction bases left unmatched: 10. The CDR3 consists of 16 residues. For the CDR3, the DNA is TGTGCCAGCAGCCAGCCCGCAGACAGGGCCACCTACGAGCAGTACTTC. Encoded protein: CASSQPADRATYEQYF.

V usage is TRBV12-2 and J usage is TRBJ2-3; TRBD2, the D gene given by the table, was not confirmed from the DNA. TRBV12-2 has pseudogene status. The length of the CDR3 is 15 residues. This CDR3 reads CASRLGLRDTDTQYF. The CDR3 nucleotides are TGTGCAAGTCGCTTAGGTTTACGCGACACAGATACGCAGTATTTT.

This clone was seen just once. The chain has TRBV10-3 and TRBJ2-6; 9 bases map to TRBD1. In germline, CDR1 is ENHRY, CDR2 SYGVKD. This CDR3 has 19 residues. Germline trimming cut 0 bases from V and 2 bases from J; bases unmatched to any gene: 8. CDR3 sequence reads: CAISESNGQGTTGANVLTF. CDR3 bases: TGTGCCATCAGTGAGTCGAACGGACAGGGGACCACTGGGGCCAACGTCCTGACTTTC.